What follows is one T cell receptor (beta chain) and its context. This clonotype was observed many times. Its antigen remains undetermined. One base away there is no much larger clone; base qualities are not given. This entry comes from a study of human T cells and chemical hapten exposure (dated by TCRdb to about 2021). General notes on the study: For sensitization, 2% DPC in acetone was applied to a 2 cm by 2 cm area of upper inner arm skin. Most of the patients in the cohort were female, and the cohort covered alopecia areata with under or over 50% scalp involvement, alopecia totalis and alopecia universalis. Twenty-nine alopecia patients provided blood for TCR sequencing at one to four time points (pre-sensitization, 2, 6 and 24 weeks). This study followed changes in the peripheral blood TCR repertoire in vivo during primary and secondary sensitization of alopecia patients to the hapten diphenylcyclopropenone (DPC). Blood was sampled from patients pre-sensitization (week 0) and at 2, 6 and about 24 weeks after DPC sensitization. Weekly therapeutic DPC doses were additionally applied to the scalp of patients throughout the approximately 23-week study period. Patch tests used Finn chambers with 0.01% DPC on the upper back, scored after 6 days by International Contact Dermatitis Research Group standards. Libraries were pooled for sequencing, and variation in per-sample TCR yields was attributed mainly to small differences in library volumes within the pool. What the authors observed across the whole study: Compared with pre-sensitization or healthy control sets, expanded TCRs formed significantly more large CDR3 similarity clusters, which is consistent with antigen-driven responses. Because all patients had alopecia, a presumed autoimmune disease, the immune response of the patients might differ from that of healthy individuals. Patch test score was positively correlated with the number of PT1 expanded TCRs, with significance at thresholds 8, 16 and 32 but not at 4. DPC sensitization did not change how many TCRs were above 1 in 1000 frequency, and no evidence was found of alterations in global repertoire structure. After repeated subsampling, the strength of the expansion versus patch-test correlation and the threshold at which it became significant changed.

The library was generated by RACE. TCRdb shows the sequencer as NextSeq 500. During library preparation, unique molecular identifiers were attached to individual cDNA molecules so that TCRs could be counted in a quantitative, reproducible way. Each blood RNA sample was used to sequence both TCR alpha and TCR beta chains. The study's processing was this. The median number of TCRs per sample was approximately 93,000, ranging from about 23,224 to 690,600. The Decombinator software suite was used to annotate the V, J and CDR3 of the TCR reads. Every sample was subsampled to the same number of TCRs (28,000) for the PS versus PT1 abundance plots. Expanded TCRs were defined as absent before sensitization and observed at least eight times at the 2-week time point. TCRdb handled the public reads itself, with Q25 trimming in fastp and clone calling in MiXCR, and kept productive beta chains. Each entry is one CDR3 protein sequence, shown with its most common DNA and genes. TCRdb, not the authors, supplied the V and J calls. Counted in this sample were some 36,000 distinct CDR3 sequences; approximately 7.6% of them appeared once. The ten largest make up about 1.2% of the sample.

Trimming accounts for 5 bases at V and 5 bases at J, while the number of junction bases matched to no gene is 10. Sequences SGHAT (CDR1) and FQNNGV (CDR2) are obtained from the germline V gene. From the cysteine through the phenylalanine, the CDR3 covers 17 amino acids. The read is trimmed to its CDR3 DNA, 51 bases read in frame from base 1. In the paper's terms, the time point label means: pre-sensitization, week 0. The treatment or condition label here, explained by the study, means: therapeutic diphenylcyclopropenone sensitization with weekly scalp DPC. At every patch-test visit, the blood draw took place before the patch test was put on. Eligible patients were aged 18 to 70, diagnosed with alopecia, deemed suitable for DPC therapy, and excluded if pregnant. Total RNA was extracted from unfractionated whole blood that had been collected in Tempus Blood RNA tubes.

The rearrangement combines TRBV11-2 with TRBJ2-5; 14 middle bases align to TRBD2. The receptor was derived from a woman in her forties or fifties with alopecia areata. Some clones in this sample may be carry-over from other donors' samples. Specimen: whole blood, collected in connection with sensitization to the hapten diphenylcyclopropenone (DPC). The bases are TGTGCCAGCAGCCCAGGACTAGCGGGAGGCCTCTGGGAGACCCAGTACTTC. The encoded protein is CASSPGLAGGLWETQYF.